The clone carrying this T cell receptor (beta chain) was counted only a few times. This CDR3 has 14 residues. V lost 6 bases to trimming and J lost 7 bases; unmatched junction nucleotides: 5. CDR1 and CDR2 from the germline V gene are MNHEY and SVGEGT. Using its own MiXCR run on the 5' RACE reads, TCRdb lists one record per CDR3 protein. Among about 130,000 distinct CDR3 sequences listed, 8% to 10% were seen once. The sample belongs to a study of T cells after yellow fever vaccination. This sequence joins TRBV6-2 or TRBV6-3 and TRBJ2-1, with 11 bases that match TRBD1. The origin of this receptor is a young man who received the YFV17D yellow fever vaccine. Sequencing used CD8+ T cells sorted from PBMCs, obtained on the day of the yellow fever booster vaccination. The DNA for the CDR3 is TGTGCCAGCAGGGGGACAGGGGGTCGGAATGAGCAGTTCTTC. Translation: CASRGTGGRNEQFF.